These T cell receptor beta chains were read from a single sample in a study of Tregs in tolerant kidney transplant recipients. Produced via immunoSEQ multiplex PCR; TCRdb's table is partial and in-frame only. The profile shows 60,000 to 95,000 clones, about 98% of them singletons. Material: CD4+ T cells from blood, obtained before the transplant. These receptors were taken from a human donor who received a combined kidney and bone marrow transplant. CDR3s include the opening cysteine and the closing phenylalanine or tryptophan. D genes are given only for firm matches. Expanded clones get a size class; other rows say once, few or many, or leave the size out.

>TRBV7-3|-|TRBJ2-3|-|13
CASSPRQTNTQYF
TGTGCCAGCAGCCCCCGACAGACGAATACGCAGTATTTT
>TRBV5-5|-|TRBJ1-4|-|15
CASSLAIGGGEKLFF
TGTGCCAGCAGCTTGGCCATCGGTGGGGGCGAAAAACTGTTTTTT
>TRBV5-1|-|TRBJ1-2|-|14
CASSPRDGRYGYTF
TGCGCCAGCAGCCCCCGGGATGGCAGATATGGCTACACCTTC
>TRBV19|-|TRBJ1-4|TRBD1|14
CASSITGGSEKLFF
TGTGCCAGTAGTATAACAGGGGGAAGTGAAAAACTGTTTTTT
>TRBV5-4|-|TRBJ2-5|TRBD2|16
CASSVGASGRRGTQYF
TGTGCCAGCAGCGTCGGGGCTAGCGGGAGGAGGGGGACCCAGTACTTC
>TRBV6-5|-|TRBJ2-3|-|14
CASSYSSRVSTQYF
TGTGCCAGCAGTTACTCGAGCAGGGTCTCTACGCAGTATTTT
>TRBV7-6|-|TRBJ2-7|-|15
CASSQRGQRAGEQYF
TGTGCCAGCAGCCAGAGGGGGCAGCGGGCGGGAGAGCAGTACTTC
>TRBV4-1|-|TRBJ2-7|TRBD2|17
CASSQDGLAGGSYEQYF
TGCGCCAGCAGCCAAGACGGTCTAGCGGGGGGCTCCTACGAGCAGTACTTC
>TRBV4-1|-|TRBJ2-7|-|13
CASSLSQRTEQYF
TGCGCCAGCAGCCTCTCCCAGCGGACCGAGCAGTACTTC
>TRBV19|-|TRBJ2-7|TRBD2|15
CASSKSPGTNNEQYF
TGTGCCAGTAGTAAAAGCCCCGGGACTAATAACGAGCAGTACTTC
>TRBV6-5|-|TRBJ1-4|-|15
CASSYSPGANEKLFF
TGTGCCAGCAGTTACTCGCCAGGCGCGAATGAAAAACTGTTTTTT
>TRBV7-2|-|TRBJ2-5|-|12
CASSQMRETQYF
TGTGCCAGCAGCCAAATGAGAGAGACCCAGTACTTC
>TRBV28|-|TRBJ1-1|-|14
CASSLVFGSTEAFF
TGTGCCAGCAGTTTAGTCTTCGGGTCCACTGAAGCTTTCTTT
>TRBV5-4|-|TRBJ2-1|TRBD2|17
CASRYSGGAFSYNEQFF
TGTGCCAGCAGGTACAGCGGGGGGGCCTTCTCCTACAATGAGCAGTTCTTC
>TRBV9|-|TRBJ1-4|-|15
CASSARTEYNEKLFF
TGTGCCAGCAGCGCCAGAACAGAGTATAATGAAAAACTGTTTTTT
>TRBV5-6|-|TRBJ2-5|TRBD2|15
CASSLAGAGEETQYF
TGTGCCAGCAGCTTGGCCGGTGCGGGGGAAGAGACCCAGTACTTC
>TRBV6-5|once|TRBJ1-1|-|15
CASRPSSGLRLSAFF
TGTGCCAGCAGACCCTCCTCGGGACTTAGGCTGAGCGCTTTCTTT
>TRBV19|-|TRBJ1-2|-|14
CATESRTGVGGYTF
TGTGCCACAGAGTCTCGCACCGGGGTCGGTGGCTACACCTTC
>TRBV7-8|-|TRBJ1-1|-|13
CASSQGTNTEAFF
TGTGCCAGCAGCCAGGGGACGAACACTGAAGCTTTCTTT
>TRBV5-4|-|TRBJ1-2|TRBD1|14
CASSPDRAGYGYTF
TGTGCCAGCAGCCCGGACAGGGCCGGCTATGGCTACACCTTC
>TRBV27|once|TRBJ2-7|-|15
CASSRFWTPLYEQYF
TGTGCCAGCAGCAGGTTCTGGACACCTCTCTACGAGCAGTACTTC
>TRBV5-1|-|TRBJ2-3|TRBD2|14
CASSFSSGSDTQYF
TGCGCCAGCAGCTTCTCTAGCGGGTCCGATACGCAGTATTTT
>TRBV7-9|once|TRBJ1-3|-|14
CASSLPVSGNTIYF
TGTGCCAGTTCCCTTCCAGTCTCTGGAAACACCATATATTTT
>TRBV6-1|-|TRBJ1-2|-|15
CASSEGGAMGYGYTF
TGTGCCAGCAGTGAGGGAGGAGCTATGGGATATGGCTACACCTTC
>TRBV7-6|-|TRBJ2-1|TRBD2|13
CASSLAASGRQFF
TGTGCCAGCAGCTTAGCGGCTAGCGGACGGCAGTTCTTC
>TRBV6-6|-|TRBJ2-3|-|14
CASSRGAGTDTQYF
TGTGCCAGCAGTCGGGGGGCGGGCACAGATACGCAGTATTTT
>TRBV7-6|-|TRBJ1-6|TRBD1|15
CASSTGQGSNSPLHF
TGTGCCAGCAGCACGGGACAGGGATCAAATTCACCCCTCCACTTT
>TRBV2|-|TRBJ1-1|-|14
CASSVGHLNTEAFF
TGTGCCAGCAGTGTAGGACATTTGAACACTGAAGCTTTCTTT